One sample yielded the 13 T cell receptor beta chains listed below, sequenced in a study of blood T cell repertoires in COVID-19. Method: immunoSEQ multiplex PCR; TCRdb's copy keeps in-frame clones and lacks some. Of 90,000 or so clones detected, roughly nine tenths appear once; the ten largest clones hold about 1.8%. The specimen sequenced was peripheral blood. The receptors were gathered from a human donor with active COVID-19. The donor label of this sample is uncertain.

This clone appeared a single time. The chain is built from TRBV7-9 and TRBJ2-1; perhaps TRBD2 as D (6 bases). Germline V lookup: CDR1 SEHNR, CDR2 FQNEAQ (reference sequence). The CDR3 contains 13 residues. The V gene lost 4 bases and the J gene lost 10 bases, with 14 bases spanning the gap. Here the CDR3 DNA reads TGTGCCAGCAGCTCCCGGGACTCAACCGAGCAGTTCTTC. It encodes CASSSRDSTEQFF.

J is TRBJ2-7 and V is TRBV14, with TRBD2 matching 12 bases. V was clipped by 4 bases and J by 1 base; unmatched bases: 14. Germline V gene lookup returns CDR1 SGHDN and CDR2 FVKESK. The CDR3 loop spans 19 amino acids. The CDR3 spells CASSPIGLAGRKGSYEQYF. CDR3 nucleotide sequence: TGTGCCAGCAGCCCAATAGGACTAGCGGGGCGGAAGGGGTCCTACGAGCAGTACTTC.

The V gene is TRBV12-3 or TRBV12-4, the J gene TRBJ2-1, with a weak D call TRBD2 (5 bases). This CDR3 has 13 residues. V lost 4 bases to trimming and J lost 10 bases, with 14 bases between them. The CDR3 protein is CASSSNGVGEQFF. In nucleotides, the CDR3 is TGTGCCAGCAGTTCGAACGGGGTGGGCGAGCAGTTCTTC.

In nucleotides, the CDR3 is TGTGCCACCAGTGGCAAGGGACTAGCGGGGGCTCACACCGGGGAGCTGTTTTTT. Amino acid sequence: CATSGKGLAGAHTGELFF. The chain carries TRBV24-1 and TRBJ2-2; 14 bases are a match to TRBD2. This CDR3 has 18 amino acids. V was pared by 5 bases and J by 3 bases, with 7 bases of the junction left unmatched. CDR1 is KGHDR and CDR2 is SFDVKD in the germline V gene.

This clone was seen once. The chain couples TRBV21-1 to TRBJ2-5; TRBD2 is the table's D call and was not checked against the DNA. TRBV21-1 is designated a pseudogene. The CDR3 has 19 residues. CDR3 residues: CASSKVWLAGFLNRETQYF. The CDR3 coding sequence is TGTGCCAGCAGCAAAGTTTGGCTAGCAGGTTTCTTAAATAGGGAGACCCAGTACTTC.

This chain links TRBV9 with TRBJ2-6; 7 bases are shared with TRBD1. The V gene's germline CDR1 is SGDLS and CDR2 YYNGEE. This CDR3 comprises 17 residues. Trimming cost V 0 bases and J 1 base; bases outside gene matches: 4. CDR3 nucleotides: TGTGCCAGCAGCGTAGGACAGGGCGCTTCTGGGGCCAACGTCCTGACTTTC. Translation gives CASSVGQGASGANVLTF.

V and J are TRBV11-2 and TRBJ2-7; TRBD2 matches at 9 bases. CDR1 SGHAT and CDR2 FQNNGV come from the germline V gene. V was clipped by 1 base and J by 2 bases; unmatched bases: 3. The CDR3 spans 15 residues. In DNA, the CDR3 is TGTGCCAGCAGCTTAGTAGCGGGGGTTACCTACGAGCAGTACTTC. Its protein product is CASSLVAGVTYEQYF.

The V gene is TRBV3-1 (or the pseudogene TRBV3-2), the J gene TRBJ2-3; D gene ambiguous. Looked up from germline, CDR1 is LGHDT and CDR2 is YNNKEL (reference sequence). The CDR3 extends over 15 amino acids. V lost 2 bases and J 3 bases, leaving 12 bases between the germline ends. The CDR3 here is CASSQNRLSTDTQYF. For the CDR3, the DNA is TGTGCCAGCAGCCAAAATAGACTTTCTACAGATACGCAGTATTTT.

V and J are TRBV5-1 and TRBJ1-3; 8 bases map to TRBD1. V shed 5 bases and J 3 bases; nucleotides not matched to a gene: 7. The CDR3 has 15 residues. Germline assignment: CDR1 SGHRS and CDR2 YFSETQ. In DNA, the CDR3 is TGCGCCAGCAGTTACGACAGGGGTTATGGAAACACCATATATTTT. This encodes CASSYDRGYGNTIYF. The full variable domain, its missing parts supplied by reference TRBV5-1 and TRBJ1-3, is KAGVTQTPRYLIKTRGQQVTLSCSPISGHRSVSWYQQTPGQGLQFLFEYFSETQRNKGNFPGRFSGRQFSNSRSEMNVSTLELGDSALYLCASSYDRGYGNTIYFGEGSWLTVV.

This rearrangement joins TRBV12-5 to TRBJ1-5; 8 bases agree with TRBD1. V shed 6 bases, J shed 0 bases, and the junction held 10 bases outside the gene matches. This CDR3 contains 17 residues. Germline assignment: CDR1 LGHNT and CDR2 FRNRAP. CDR3 in amino acids: CASGPRDRRYSNQPQHF. Written as DNA, the CDR3 is TGTGCTAGTGGCCCCCGGGACAGGCGATATAGCAATCAGCCCCAGCATTTT.

The rearrangement links TRBV3-1 (or the pseudogene TRBV3-2) to TRBJ2-7; no definite D call. The CDR3 totals 11 residues. Trimming removed 3 bases at V and 6 bases at J, with 6 bases between. Germline V lookup: CDR1 LGHDT, CDR2 YNNKEL (reference sequence). CDR3 sequence (DNA): TGTGCCAGCAGCCACCCGGGCGAGCAGTACTTC. Protein product: CASSHPGEQYF.

The chain links TRBV14 to TRBJ2-7; D is uncertain. The V gene lost 0 bases and the J gene lost 2 bases, with 11 bases spanning the gap. The CDR3 consists of 15 residues. Germline CDR1 reads SGHDN; CDR2 reads FVKESK. The CDR3 here is CASSQDEALPYEQYF. In DNA form, the CDR3 reads TGTGCCAGCAGCCAAGATGAGGCATTGCCCTACGAGCAGTACTTC.

The V and J genes are TRBV7-9 and TRBJ2-2; D perhaps matches TRBD1 (6 bases). V lost 5 bases, J lost 0 bases, and 19 bases lay in between. CDR1 is SEHNR, CDR2 FQNEAQ, per germline (reference sequence). The CDR3 has 18 residues. This CDR3 reads CASSPNLGQKANTGELFF. The CDR3 bases are TGTGCCAGCAGCCCAAATCTCGGACAGAAGGCGAACACCGGGGAGCTGTTTTTT.